The clone carrying this TCR beta chain appeared many times. The data were taken from a study of regulatory T cells in long-lasting Graves disease. Across the study: To qualify as persistent, Graves' disease required over 5 years of antithyroid drugs with positive TSH receptor antibodies.

Time point reported: persistent/refractory GD, antithyroid drugs over 5 years with positive TRAb. TCR sequences were obtained from RNA taken from PBMCs. Under American Thyroid Association guidelines, Graves' disease was diagnosed. CDR3 length: 15 amino acids. Germline V lookup: CDR1 MNHEY, CDR2 SMNVEV (reference sequence). Losses at the gene ends were 2 bases for V and 3 bases for J; bases not matched to a gene: 5. Researchers made TCR beta libraries by using iRepertoire HTBI primers and running Arm-PCR on CDR3 regions. From the multiplex PCR reads, TCRdb called clonotypes with MiXCR, one entry per CDR3 protein. The table includes roughly 360,000 distinct CDR3 sequences, more than 20% detected once.

V is TRBV27 and J is TRBJ2-7; TRBD2 matches at 9 bases. This clonotype originated in a woman between 40 and 50 years old with Graves disease. The sequenced sample was peripheral blood mononuclear cells (PBMCs), obtained when the disease was refractory, from a patient treated with antithyroid drugs. CDR3 loop: CASSLVASGNYEQYF. The CDR3 DNA reads TGTGCCAGCAGTTTAGTGGCTAGCGGGAACTACGAGCAGTACTTC.